The clone carrying this T cell receptor (beta chain) was detected ten times or more. Antigen unknown. This sample is part of a study of T cell repertoires in cytomegalovirus infection. Study as a whole: Public TCR beta signature analysis indicated the presence of both CMV infection and matching HLA type.

Germline values: CDR1 LGHDT, CDR2 YNNKEL (reference sequence). With 8 bases removed from V and 5 bases from J, the gap between germline ends came to 19 bases. The CDR3 covers 14 residues. Study findings and constraints: HLA-C-restricted CMV clonotypes gave the most frequent clonotype in two of eight donors.

TCRdb redid the calling of the reads with MiXCR, one entry per CDR3 protein. The sample contains approximately 490,000 distinct CDR3 sequences, about 10% of which appear only once. The source of this sequence is a human donor in good health (CMV status not recorded). Some clones in this sample may be carry-over from other donors' samples. The sample was PBMCs. The V gene is TRBV3-1, the J gene TRBJ2-7, with D possibly TRBD1 on 5 matching bases. The CDR3 region is CASGLGLLKNEQYF. DNA for the CDR3: TGTGCCAGCGGGCTGGGGCTCCTTAAGAACGAGCAGTACTTC.